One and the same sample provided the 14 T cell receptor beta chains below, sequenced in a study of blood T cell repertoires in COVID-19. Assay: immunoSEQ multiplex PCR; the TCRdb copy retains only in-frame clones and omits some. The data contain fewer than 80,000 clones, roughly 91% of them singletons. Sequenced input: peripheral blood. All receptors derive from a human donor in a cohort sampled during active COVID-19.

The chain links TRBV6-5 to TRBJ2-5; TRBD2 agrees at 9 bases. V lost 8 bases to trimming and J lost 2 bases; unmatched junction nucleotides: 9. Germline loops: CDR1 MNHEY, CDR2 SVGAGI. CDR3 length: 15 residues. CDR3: CASLLAGGPQETQYF. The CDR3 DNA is TGTGCCAGCCTTCTGGCGGGGGGGCCTCAAGAGACCCAGTACTTC.

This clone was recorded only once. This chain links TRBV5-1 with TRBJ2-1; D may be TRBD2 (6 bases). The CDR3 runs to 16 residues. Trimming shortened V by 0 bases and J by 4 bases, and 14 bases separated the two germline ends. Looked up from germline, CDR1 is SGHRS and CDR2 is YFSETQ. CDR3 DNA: TGCGCCAGCAGCTTGGTGGGGGGTTTGGAATACAATGAGCAGTTCTTC. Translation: CASSLVGGLEYNEQFF.

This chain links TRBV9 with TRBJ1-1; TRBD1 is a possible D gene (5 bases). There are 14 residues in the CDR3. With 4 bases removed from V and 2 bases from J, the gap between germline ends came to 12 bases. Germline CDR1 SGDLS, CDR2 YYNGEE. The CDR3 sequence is CASSPNQGNTEAFF. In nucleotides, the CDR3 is TGTGCCAGCAGCCCCAACCAGGGAAACACTGAAGCTTTCTTT.

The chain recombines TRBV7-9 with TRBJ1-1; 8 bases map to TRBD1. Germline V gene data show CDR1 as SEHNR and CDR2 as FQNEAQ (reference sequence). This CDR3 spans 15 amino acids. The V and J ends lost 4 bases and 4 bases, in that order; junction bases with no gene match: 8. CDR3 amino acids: CASSSRTGMGTEAFF. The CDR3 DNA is TGTGCCAGCAGCTCGCGGACAGGGATGGGCACTGAAGCTTTCTTT.

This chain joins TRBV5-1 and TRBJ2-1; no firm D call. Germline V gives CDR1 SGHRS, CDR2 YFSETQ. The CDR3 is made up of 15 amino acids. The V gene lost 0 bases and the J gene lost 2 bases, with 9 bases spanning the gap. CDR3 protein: CASSLGASAYNEQFF. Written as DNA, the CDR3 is TGCGCCAGCAGCTTGGGGGCGTCGGCCTACAATGAGCAGTTCTTC.

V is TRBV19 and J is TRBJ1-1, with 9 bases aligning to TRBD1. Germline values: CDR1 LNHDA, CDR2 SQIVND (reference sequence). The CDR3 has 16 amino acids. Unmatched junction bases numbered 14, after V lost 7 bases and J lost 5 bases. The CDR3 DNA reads TGTGCCAGTAAAACCCGGGACAGGGAGTGGAGGACTGAAGCTTTCTTT. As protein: CASKTRDREWRTEAFF.

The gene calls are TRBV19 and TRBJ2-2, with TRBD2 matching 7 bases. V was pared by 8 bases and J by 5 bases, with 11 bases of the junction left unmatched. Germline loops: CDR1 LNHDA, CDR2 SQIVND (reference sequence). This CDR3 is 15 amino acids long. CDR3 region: CASQPSGRGTGELFF. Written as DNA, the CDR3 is TGTGCCAGTCAACCTAGCGGTAGAGGGACCGGGGAGCTGTTTTTT.

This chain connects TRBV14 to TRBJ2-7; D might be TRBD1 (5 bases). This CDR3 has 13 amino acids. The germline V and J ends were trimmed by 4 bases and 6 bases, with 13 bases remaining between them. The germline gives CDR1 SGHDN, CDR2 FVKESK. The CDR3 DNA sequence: TGTGCCAGCAGCCGCCAGGGTTATCTCGAGCAGTACTTC. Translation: CASSRQGYLEQYF. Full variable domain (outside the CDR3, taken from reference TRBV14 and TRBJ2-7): EAGVTQFPSHSVIEKGQTVTLRCDPISGHDNLYWYRRVMGKEIKFLLHFVKESKQDESGMPNNRFLAERTGGTYSTLKVQPAELEDSGVYFCASSRQGYLEQYFGPGTRLTVT.

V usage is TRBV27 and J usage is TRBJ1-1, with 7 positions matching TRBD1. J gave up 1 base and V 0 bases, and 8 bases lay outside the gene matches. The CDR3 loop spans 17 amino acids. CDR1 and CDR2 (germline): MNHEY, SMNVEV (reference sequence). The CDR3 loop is CASSLSSGRQGNTEAFF. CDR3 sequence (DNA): TGTGCCAGCAGTTTATCATCGGGCCGACAGGGGAACACTGAAGCTTTCTTT.

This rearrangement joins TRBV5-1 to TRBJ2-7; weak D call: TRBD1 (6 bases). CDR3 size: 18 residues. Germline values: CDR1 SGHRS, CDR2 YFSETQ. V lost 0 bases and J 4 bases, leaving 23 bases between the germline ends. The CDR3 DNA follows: TGCGCCAGCAGCTTGGAGAGCTTACAGGGTGCCCCTGGGTACGAGCAGTACTTC. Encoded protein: CASSLESLQGAPGYEQYF.

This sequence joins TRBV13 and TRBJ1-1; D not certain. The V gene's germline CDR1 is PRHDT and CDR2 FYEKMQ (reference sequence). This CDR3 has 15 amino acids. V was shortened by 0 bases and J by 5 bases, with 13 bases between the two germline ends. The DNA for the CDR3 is TGTGCCAGCAGCTTAGGCCTACGGGGAGGGACTGAAGCTTTCTTT. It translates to CASSLGLRGGTEAFF.

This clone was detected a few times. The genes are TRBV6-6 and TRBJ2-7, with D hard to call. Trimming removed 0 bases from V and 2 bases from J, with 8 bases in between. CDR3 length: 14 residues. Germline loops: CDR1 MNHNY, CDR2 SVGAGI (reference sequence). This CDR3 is CASSYSSYTYEQYF. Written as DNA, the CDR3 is TGTGCCAGCAGTTACTCGAGTTATACCTACGAGCAGTACTTC.

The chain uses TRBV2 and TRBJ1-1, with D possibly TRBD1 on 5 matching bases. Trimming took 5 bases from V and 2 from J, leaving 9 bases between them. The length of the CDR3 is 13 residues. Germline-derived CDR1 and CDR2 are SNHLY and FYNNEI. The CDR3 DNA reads TGTGCCAGCAGTCCGACAGCTAACACTGAAGCTTTCTTT. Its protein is CASSPTANTEAFF.

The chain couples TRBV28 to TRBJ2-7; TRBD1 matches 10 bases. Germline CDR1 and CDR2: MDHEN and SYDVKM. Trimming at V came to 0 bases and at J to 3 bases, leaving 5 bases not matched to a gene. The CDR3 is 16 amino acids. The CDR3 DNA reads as TGTGCCAGCAGTTTATGGGGCGGGGACAGGGGCTACGAGCAGTACTTC. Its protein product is CASSLWGGDRGYEQYF.